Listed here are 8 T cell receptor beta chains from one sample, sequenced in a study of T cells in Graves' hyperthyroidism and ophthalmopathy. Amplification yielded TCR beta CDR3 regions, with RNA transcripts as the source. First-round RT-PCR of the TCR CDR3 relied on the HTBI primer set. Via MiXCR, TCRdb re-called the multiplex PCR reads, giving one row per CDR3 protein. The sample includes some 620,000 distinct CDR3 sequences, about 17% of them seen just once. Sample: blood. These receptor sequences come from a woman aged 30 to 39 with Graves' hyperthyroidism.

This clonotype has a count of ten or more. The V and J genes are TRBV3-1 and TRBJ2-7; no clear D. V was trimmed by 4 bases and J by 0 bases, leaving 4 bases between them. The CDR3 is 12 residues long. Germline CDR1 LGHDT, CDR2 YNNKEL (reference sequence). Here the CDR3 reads CASSRSSYEQYF. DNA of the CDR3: TGTGCCAGCAGCCGAAGCTCCTACGAGCAGTACTTC.

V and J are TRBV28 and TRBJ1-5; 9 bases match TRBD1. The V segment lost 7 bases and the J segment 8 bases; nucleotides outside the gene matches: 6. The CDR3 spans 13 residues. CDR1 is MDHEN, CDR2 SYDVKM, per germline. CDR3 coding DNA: TGTGCCAGCAAAGCCGACAGGGGGAAGCCCCAGCATTTT. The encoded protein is CASKADRGKPQHF.

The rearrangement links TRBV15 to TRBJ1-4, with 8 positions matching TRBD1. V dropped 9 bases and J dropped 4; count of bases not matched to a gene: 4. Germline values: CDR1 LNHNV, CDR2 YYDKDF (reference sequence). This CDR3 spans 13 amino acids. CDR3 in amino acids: CATGTGDNEKLFF. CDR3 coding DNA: TGTGCCACGGGGACAGGAGATAATGAAAAACTGTTTTTT.

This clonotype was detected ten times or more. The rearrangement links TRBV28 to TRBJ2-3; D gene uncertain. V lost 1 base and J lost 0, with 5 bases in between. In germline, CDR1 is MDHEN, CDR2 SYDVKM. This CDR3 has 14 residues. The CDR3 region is CASSLYRSTDTQYF. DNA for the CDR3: TGTGCCAGCAGTTTATATCGAAGCACAGATACGCAGTATTTT.

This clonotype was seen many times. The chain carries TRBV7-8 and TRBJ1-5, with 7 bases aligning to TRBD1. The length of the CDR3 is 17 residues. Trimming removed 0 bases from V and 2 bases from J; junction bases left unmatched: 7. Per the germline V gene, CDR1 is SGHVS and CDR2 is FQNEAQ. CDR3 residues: CASSLARTGERNQPQHF. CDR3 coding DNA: TGTGCCAGCAGCTTAGCACGTACAGGGGAACGCAATCAGCCCCAGCATTTT.

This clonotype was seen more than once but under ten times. This CDR3 reads CSVLERPGELFF. CDR3 nucleotides: TGCAGCGTCCTAGAGCGGCCCGGGGAGCTGTTTTTT. The chain joins TRBV29-1 to TRBJ2-2; the D gene is possibly TRBD2 (5 bases). Trimming left V 6 bases short and J 6 bases short, with 11 bases between. CDR1 SQVTM and CDR2 ANQGSEA come from the germline V gene. The CDR3 runs to 12 residues.

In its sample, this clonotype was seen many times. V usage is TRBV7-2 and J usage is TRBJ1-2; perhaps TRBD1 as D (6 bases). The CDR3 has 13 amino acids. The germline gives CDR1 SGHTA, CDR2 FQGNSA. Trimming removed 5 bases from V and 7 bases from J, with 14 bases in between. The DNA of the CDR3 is TGTGCCAGCAGCGCCGACAGGCGGGGTGGCTACACCTTC. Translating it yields CASSADRRGGYTF.

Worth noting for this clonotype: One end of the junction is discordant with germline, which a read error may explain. The CDR3 DNA is TGTGCCAGCAGCCCTTTTGCGGGAGGGCCCGAGGACTTC. It codes for CASSPFAGGPEDF. The V call is TRBV7-3, the J call TRBJ2-5; 9 bases map to TRBD2. Germline assignment: CDR1 SGHTA and CDR2 FQGTGA. The CDR3 covers 13 residues.